This TCR beta chain appears in the sequencing data of a study of identical twins. TCRdb analysed the 5' RACE reads with MiXCR anew, one entry per CDR3 protein. The sample holds hundreds of thousands of distinct CDR3 sequences; 21% are singletons and the top ten take around 4.4%. Note on this clonotype: What it binds is unknown.

Regarding the study as a whole: The abundant beta clonotypes from cord blood had fewer insertions, and memory repertoires had none of this.

The ends lost 5 bases at V and 4 bases at J; junction bases unmatched: 6. The length of the CDR3 is 13 residues. Germline V gives CDR1 DFQATT, CDR2 SNEGSKA (reference sequence). These same data were also listed under a study on T cells expressing NK-cell markers. From that study: Of eight sequenced donors, seven were HCMV-seropositive and one HCMV-seronegative. Dominant NKG2C+ clonotypes were found to form about 1.0-7.5% of CD8+ T cells in 5 or 6 donors.

The sequenced material came from PBMCs. The chain carries TRBV20-1 and TRBJ2-5, with 8 bases fitting TRBD2. This TCR was sampled from a young woman in good health. CDR3 DNA: TGCAGTGCTTCTCGGGGGGGCGGAGAGACCCAGTACTTC. The encoded protein is CSASRGGGETQYF.